The 29 T cell receptor beta chains below all came from one sample that was sequenced in a study of identical twins. TCRdb itself ran the 5' RACE reads through MiXCR, one entry per CDR3 protein. The repertoire consists of approximately 190,000 distinct CDR3 sequences, with about 16% occurring once and the leading ten covering 40% to 45%. In addition, the sample was reused for a study of T cells expressing NK-cell markers.

Sequencing input: CD8+ T cells sorted from blood. Every receptor here comes from a young woman in good health.

The chain couples TRBV11-3 to TRBJ2-7; D may be TRBD1 (6 bases). The CDR3 sequence is 15 residues long. The V end lost 3 bases, the J end lost 0 bases, and 12 bases lay between the germline ends. Looked up from germline, CDR1 is SGHNT and CDR2 is YENEEA. CDR3 in amino acids: CASSFYEDSSYEQYF. The CDR3 nucleotides are TGTGCCAGCAGCTTTTACGAGGACAGCTCCTACGAGCAGTACTTC.

The J gene is TRBJ2-6, the V gene TRBV21-1; the table assigns TRBD1, which was not confirmed against the DNA. TRBV21-1 is a recognized pseudogene. The CDR3 runs to 16 residues. The CDR3 sequence: CASSTTGPGGANVLTF. The CDR3, as DNA: TGTGCCAGCAGCACAACAGGGCCTGGGGGGGCCAACGTCCTGACTTTC.

This clonotype turned up a few times. The chain combines TRBV7-9 with TRBJ2-1, with 8 bases matching TRBD2. Looked up from germline, CDR1 is SEHNR and CDR2 is FQNEAQ (reference sequence). The CDR3 is made up of 16 amino acids. V trimming: 5 bases; J trimming: 1 base; junction bases outside the gene matches: 7. This chain's CDR3 is CASSPPAGVSYNEQFF. CDR3 sequence (DNA): TGTGCCAGCAGCCCCCCAGCGGGAGTATCCTACAATGAGCAGTTCTTC.

This clonotype appeared a few times. The chain employs TRBV2 and TRBJ2-1, with 7 bases that match TRBD2. The V and J ends lost 4 bases and 5 bases, in that order; junction bases with no gene match: 5. This CDR3 region has 14 residues. The V gene's germline CDR1 is SNHLY and CDR2 FYNNEI. The chain's CDR3 is CASSGSSGNNEQFF. DNA of the CDR3: TGTGCCAGCAGTGGCTCTAGCGGAAACAATGAGCAGTTCTTC.

This clonotype came up a few times. The gene calls are TRBV3-1 and TRBJ1-2, with D uncertain. The germline CDR1 and CDR2 sequences are LGHDT and YNNKEL (reference sequence). Trimming shortened V by 0 bases and J by 8 bases, and 19 bases separated the two germline ends. The CDR3 spans 16 residues. The DNA for the CDR3 is TGTGCCAGCAGCCAAGATCCCGGGCCTCCCTTGGAGGGCTACACCTTC. As protein: CASSQDPGPPLEGYTF.

J is TRBJ2-7 and V is TRBV6-1, with TRBD2 identical over 9 bases. J lost 2 bases, V lost 6 bases, and 5 bases had no gene match. The CDR3 has 14 amino acids. CDR1 MNHNS and CDR2 SASEGT come from the germline V gene. CDR3 nucleotide sequence: TGTGCCAGCAGCGAGCGGGAGGCTCCCTACGAGCAGTACTTC. This encodes CASSEREAPYEQYF.

This clonotype was seen only a few times. The chain recombines TRBV20-1 with TRBJ2-1; 7 positions agree with TRBD2. The CDR3 is made up of 14 amino acids. The V and J ends lost 2 bases and 2 bases, in that order; junction bases with no gene match: 3. Germline CDR1 reads DFQATT; CDR2 reads SNEGSKA (reference sequence). The CDR3 protein is CSARPAGPYNEQFF. CDR3 nucleotide sequence: TGCAGTGCTAGACCAGCGGGACCCTACAATGAGCAGTTCTTC.

The chain uses TRBV11-2 and TRBJ2-7; D perhaps matches TRBD1 (5 bases). Germline V gene lookup returns CDR1 SGHAT and CDR2 FQNNGV. CDR3 size: 15 residues. Deletions cut 0 bases from V and 3 bases from J, with 12 bases between. DNA of the CDR3: TGTGCCAGCAGCTTAGAGGCCAGGGCACACTACGAGCAGTACTTC. Its translation is CASSLEARAHYEQYF.

The sample holds a few counts of this clonotype. The chain recombines TRBV29-1 with TRBJ1-1; D call uncertain. Trimming left V 0 bases short and J 5 bases short, with 13 bases between. The CDR3 runs to 14 residues. Germline CDR1 SQVTM, CDR2 ANQGSEA. The CDR3 DNA follows: TGCAGCGTTGAAGACGCAGGCGGCTTTACTGAAGCTTTCTTT. This translates into CSVEDAGGFTEAFF. The full variable domain, with the rest looked up from reference TRBV29-1 and TRBJ1-1, is SAVISQKPSRDICQRGTSLTIQCQVDSQVTMMFWYRQQPGQSLTLIATANQGSEATYESGFVIDKFPISRPNLTFSTLTVSNMSPEDSSIYLCSVEDAGGFTEAFFGQGTRLTVV.

This clonotype was detected a few times. The rearrangement joins TRBV3-1 to TRBJ2-1, with TRBD2 identical over 11 bases. This CDR3 comprises 20 residues. CDR1 and CDR2 (germline): LGHDT, YNNKEL (reference sequence). J was trimmed by 8 bases and V by 1 base; bases with no gene match: 19. CDR3 sequence (DNA): TGTGCCAGCAGCCAAGCCGGGACTAGCGGTTCCCGGGCCGTCGGAGATGAGCAGTTCTTC. This encodes CASSQAGTSGSRAVGDEQFF.

This sequence joins TRBV9 and TRBJ2-1; no clear D. The CDR3 loop spans 16 amino acids. V lost 0 bases and J 2 bases, leaving 12 bases between the germline ends. Germline V lookup: CDR1 SGDLS, CDR2 YYNGEE. DNA of the CDR3: TGTGCCAGCAGCGTAGCTACGACGGTGGCCTACAATGAGCAGTTCTTC. This translates into CASSVATTVAYNEQFF.

This clonotype was counted between two and nine times. The V and J genes are TRBV5-1 and TRBJ1-1; D gene ambiguous. Germline loops: CDR1 SGHRS, CDR2 YFSETQ. This CDR3 is built from 20 residues. The V end was cut by 2 bases, the J end by 0 bases, with 26 bases between. The CDR3 loop reads CASSFAEPWTETAVNTEAFF. In DNA, the CDR3 is TGCGCCAGCAGCTTTGCCGAACCCTGGACCGAAACGGCGGTGAACACTGAAGCTTTCTTT.

Only a few counts were recorded for this clonotype. The chain uses TRBV20-1 and TRBJ2-3; unclear D gene. This CDR3 spans 12 amino acids. V lost 3 bases and J 6 bases, leaving 10 bases between the germline ends. Germline V gene lookup returns CDR1 DFQATT and CDR2 SNEGSKA (reference sequence). CDR3: CSAREGRDTQYF. The CDR3 nucleotides are TGCAGTGCTAGGGAAGGTCGCGATACGCAGTATTTT.

This clonotype came up a few times. V and J are TRBV27 and TRBJ2-7, with D perhaps TRBD1 or TRBD2 (5 bases each). V was pared by 4 bases and J by 6 bases, with 19 bases between. Germline CDR1 is MNHEY and CDR2 is SMNVEV (reference sequence). The length of the CDR3 is 15 residues. In DNA, the CDR3 is TGTGCCAGCAGTTCACCCTGGGACGGCGGTGGCGAGCAGTACTTC. Residues: CASSSPWDGGGEQYF.

J is TRBJ1-1 and V is TRBV12-3 or TRBV12-4; D might be TRBD1 (6 bases). The V and J ends lost 5 bases and 4 bases respectively, with 11 bases between them. This CDR3 contains 13 residues. The CDR3 nucleotides are TGTGCCAGCAGTGAACCAGGGGTCACTGAAGCTTTCTTT. Protein: CASSEPGVTEAFF.

The genes are TRBV15 and TRBJ2-1; TRBD2 matches at 9 bases. This CDR3 has 16 residues. The germline V gene has CDR1 LNHNV and CDR2 YYDKDF (reference sequence). The V gene end was trimmed by 5 bases and the J gene end by 0 bases; junction bases not matched to a gene: 5. CDR3 nucleotide sequence: TGTGCCACCAGCGGCCCTAGCGGGAACTCCTACAATGAGCAGTTCTTC. Translating it yields CATSGPSGNSYNEQFF.

This rearrangement joins TRBV29-1 to TRBJ2-2; D is uncertain. The length of the CDR3 is 13 residues. CDR1 is SQVTM, CDR2 ANQGSEA, per germline. Trimming cost V 2 bases and J 0 bases, with 4 bases left between them. The CDR3 here is CSVERANTGELFF. The DNA of the CDR3 is TGCAGCGTTGAACGCGCGAACACCGGGGAGCTGTTTTTT.

The CDR3 sequence is CASSLGTSLDEQYF. For the CDR3, the DNA is TGTGCCAGCAGCTTGGGGACTAGCTTAGACGAGCAGTACTTC. The chain couples TRBV5-6 to TRBJ2-7, with 8 nucleotides matching TRBD2. The CDR3 is 14 amino acids. CDR1 is SGHDT and CDR2 is YYEEEE in the germline V gene. V gave up 0 bases and J gave up 5 bases; unmatched junction bases: 4.

The chain links TRBV7-2 to TRBJ2-2; tentatively, D is TRBD2 (5 bases). The germline V gene encodes CDR1 SGHTA and CDR2 FQGNSA. The CDR3 extends over 13 amino acids. V lost 6 bases to trimming and J lost 6 bases, with 11 bases between them. The CDR3 region is CASRPLVSGELFF. Written as DNA, the CDR3 is TGTGCCAGCAGACCACTAGTGTCCGGGGAGCTGTTTTTT.

This clonotype was seen a handful of times. The chain is built from TRBV5-5 and TRBJ2-2; D is undetermined. Germline CDR1 SGHKS, CDR2 YYEKEE (reference sequence). The CDR3 has 13 amino acids. Trimming took off 1 base at V and 1 base at J, with 2 bases between the two ends. The CDR3 DNA reads TGTGCCAGCAGCTTGAGGAACACCGGGGAGCTGTTTTTT. Protein sequence: CASSLRNTGELFF.

This clonotype was counted at least ten times. The V gene is TRBV18, the J gene TRBJ2-1; D may be TRBD1 (5 bases). The length of the CDR3 is 15 residues. Trimming cost V 1 base and J 5 bases, with 12 bases left between them. CDR1 KGHSH and CDR2 LQKENI come from the germline V gene. The CDR3 DNA is TGTGCCAGCTCACCACTGCCCAGGGCCCACAATGAGCAGTTCTTC. Its protein product is CASSPLPRAHNEQFF.

The rearrangement links TRBV9 to TRBJ2-1; D call uncertain. The CDR3 loop spans 14 amino acids. Germline V gene data show CDR1 as SGDLS and CDR2 as YYNGEE. V was trimmed by 3 bases and J by 6 bases, leaving 13 bases between them. The CDR3 protein is CASSAFDTPNEQFF. The DNA of the CDR3 is TGTGCCAGCAGCGCGTTCGACACCCCCAATGAGCAGTTCTTC.

The chain combines TRBV7-9 with TRBJ1-1; maybe TRBD1 (6 bases). With 5 bases removed from V and 7 bases from J, the gap between germline ends came to 11 bases. CDR1 SEHNR and CDR2 FQNEAQ come from the germline V gene (reference sequence). The CDR3 has 12 amino acids. The CDR3 is CASSAHRVEAFF. The CDR3 bases are TGTGCCAGCAGCGCCCACAGGGTTGAAGCTTTCTTT.

Only a few counts were recorded for this clonotype. One end of the junction fails to match germline, which may point to a read error. This rearrangement joins TRBV11-2 to TRBJ1-2; D is uncertain. The CDR3 runs 18 residues. Germline V gene data show CDR1 as SGHAT and CDR2 as FQNNGV. The chain's CDR3 is CANSLVGPLAEANYGYTF. CDR3 DNA: TGTGCCAACAGCTTAGTGGGCCCTCTGGCTGAAGCTAACTATGGCTACACCTTC.

In this sample, this clonotype turned up many times. The gene calls are TRBV27 and TRBJ1-3, with 7 bases lining up with TRBD1. Losses at the gene ends were 5 bases for V and 4 bases for J; bases not matched to a gene: 14. This CDR3 is built from 17 residues. Germline loops: CDR1 MNHEY, CDR2 SMNVEV (reference sequence). The CDR3 reads CASSPLPDRAIGNTIYF. CDR3 in DNA: TGTGCCAGCAGTCCTCTCCCCGACAGGGCGATCGGAAACACCATATATTTT.

This clonotype was seen ten or more times. The chain links TRBV12-3 or TRBV12-4 to TRBJ1-1; maybe TRBD1 (5 bases). V lost 3 bases and J 6 bases, leaving 11 bases between the germline ends. CDR3 length: 13 amino acids. CDR3 residues: CASSFAGTAEAFF. The DNA for the CDR3 is TGTGCCAGCAGTTTTGCGGGGACTGCTGAAGCTTTCTTT.

The chain employs TRBV9 and TRBJ1-1, with D unclear. This CDR3 contains 10 residues. Germline lookup yields CDR1 SGDLS and CDR2 YYNGEE. Trimming stripped 4 bases from V and 11 bases from J, with 9 bases between. CDR3 protein: CASSPREAFF. For the CDR3, the DNA is TGTGCCAGCAGCCCCCGGGAGGCTTTCTTT.

The CDR3 protein is CASSLPGLAVDEQFF. The CDR3 DNA follows: TGTGCCAGCAGCTTACCGGGACTAGCGGTAGATGAGCAGTTCTTC. The rearrangement uses TRBV7-9 and TRBJ2-1; 11 nucleotides line up with TRBD2. The V segment lost 2 bases and the J segment 8 bases; nucleotides outside the gene matches: 5. The CDR3 has 15 residues. Germline V gene lookup returns CDR1 SEHNR and CDR2 FQNEAQ (reference sequence).

The chain has TRBV4-2 and TRBJ1-1, with D maybe TRBD1 (5 bases). Germline V CDR1 and CDR2: LGHNA, YNFKEQ. The CDR3 covers 14 residues. V lost 2 bases and J lost 7, with 14 bases in between. In nucleotides, the CDR3 is TGTGCCAGCAGCCAACTGGGGGAAGTAAATGAAGCTTTCTTT. Translating gives CASSQLGEVNEAFF.